A selection of T cell receptor beta chains follows, all from one sample in a study of blood T cell repertoires in COVID-19. Profiled with immunoSEQ multiplex PCR; TCRdb holds only in-frame clones, not every one. The sample has roughly 30,000 clones; 85% to 95% are singletons. The sequencing input was peripheral blood. These receptors were taken from a woman in her 70s with COVID-19, enrolled during active disease. The CDR3 runs from the conserved cysteine through the conserved F or W. D genes are given only for firm matches.

D gene	V gene	CDR3 protein
NA	TRBV6-2/TRBV6-3	CASSLNSPKAGTEAFF
NA	TRBV19	CASRLLPFQELFF
NA	TRBV27	CASSPLTGQREKLFF
NA	TRBV5-1	CASMGGNNEQFF
TRBD1	TRBV7-2	CASSFTGQGIRYGYTF
NA	TRBV5-4	CASSLFADTQYF
NA	TRBV19	CASSTTDTYTEAFF
NA	TRBV28	CASSFPTDGLFMNTEAFF
NA	TRBV3-1/TRBV3-2	CASRLGPNYGYTF
NA	TRBV5-5	CASSWSGTFFYEQYF
NA	TRBV9	CASSVQSRTETQYF
NA	TRBV28	CASSLQLSGNTIYF
TRBD1	TRBV14	CASSQLGTGSFGELFF
NA	TRBV7-8	CASSPLRAALNEKLFF
NA	TRBV28	CASSLPQNTEAFF
NA	TRBV11-2	CASSLVRNTEAFF
TRBD1	TRBV5-8	CASSWGQGLNTGELFF
NA	TRBV7-9	CASSPNTGTTYGYTF
TRBD1	TRBV4-1	CASSLTGGEGQPQHF
TRBD2	TRBV9	CASSEGTSGSSYNEQFF
NA	TRBV4-2	CASSQDHLGRGDQPQHF
NA	TRBV9	CASSVDGDTLYEQYF
NA	TRBV28	CASSITGPNSGNTIYF
TRBD2	TRBV11-3	CASSFRLAGDKADTQYF
TRBD2	TRBV10-3	CAISEPLAGQETQYF
TRBD1	TRBV2	CASSRTGGPGTEAFF
TRBD1	TRBV28	CASSLGQGRYEAFF
NA	TRBV12-3/TRBV12-4	CASSLSRLYGYTF
NA	TRBV11-2	CASSLGGFEQYF
NA	TRBV9	CASSADDRQPGNTIYF
TRBD2	TRBV7-3	CASSPLLAGVDTQYF
NA	TRBV7-2	CASSLTAYEQYF
NA	TRBV18	CASSAGSYGYTF
NA	TRBV4-1	CASSLSGGSYNSPLHF
TRBD1	TRBV7-2	CASSLGTELSPLHF
NA	TRBV28	CASTEGGAWNEQFF
TRBD2	TRBV5-1	CASSLDGTSGYEQYF
NA	TRBV28	CASSSTGRSGLKNTGELFF
TRBD1	TRBV18	CASSFSQGAAYEQYF
NA	TRBV6-6	CASSGALLNQPQHF
NA	TRBV2	CASSAGSPHNYGYTF
NA	TRBV5-1	CASSFRENEQFF
NA	TRBV3-1/TRBV3-2	CASSQRGPVETQYF